This passage covers 7 T cell receptor beta chains from one sample sequenced in a study of blood T cell repertoires in COVID-19. The repertoire was sequenced with immunoSEQ multiplex PCR; TCRdb's copy has only in-frame clones and lacks some. The data contain 540,000 or so clones, 70% to 90% of them singletons. Sequenced: peripheral blood. The receptors here all came from a woman between 45 and 65 years old with COVID-19, enrolled during active disease.

The gene calls are TRBV5-8 and TRBJ2-7; D remains ambiguous. Trimming took off 4 bases at V and 2 bases at J, with 13 bases between the two ends. CDR1 is SGHTS, CDR2 YDEGEE, per germline. The CDR3 is made up of 14 amino acids. CDR3 protein: CASSRLFPPYEQYF. Written as DNA, the CDR3 is TGTGCCAGCAGCCGGTTATTTCCCCCCTACGAGCAGTACTTC.

This chain uses TRBV25-1 with TRBJ1-1; 8 positions match TRBD1. V lost 4 bases and J lost 5; bases outside the gene matches: 9. Germline CDR1 is MGHDK and CDR2 is SYGVNS. The CDR3 consists of 15 residues. CDR3 sequence: CASSGRGRGKTEAFF. The CDR3 DNA follows: TGTGCCAGCAGTGGCAGGGGGCGCGGCAAAACTGAAGCTTTCTTT.

The chain uses TRBV6-5 and TRBJ1-3; D ambiguous. The germline V and J ends were trimmed by 5 bases and 0 bases, with 8 bases remaining between them. The germline V gene has CDR1 MNHEY and CDR2 SVGAGI. The CDR3 runs to 14 residues. The CDR3 is CASSPSSSGNTIYF. CDR3 sequence (DNA): TGTGCCAGCAGTCCATCGAGCTCTGGAAACACCATATATTTT.

The chain is built from TRBV5-1 and TRBJ2-7; D possibly corresponds to TRBD1 (6 bases). V was shortened by 2 bases and J by 2 bases, with 17 bases between the two germline ends. Germline loops: CDR1 SGHRS, CDR2 YFSETQ. The CDR3 spans 16 residues. CDR3 sequence: CASSFSRQAWAYEQYF. The DNA of the CDR3 is TGCGCCAGCAGCTTTTCCCGACAGGCCTGGGCCTACGAGCAGTACTTC.

The chain couples TRBV4-2 to TRBJ1-1; no clear D gene. The germline gives CDR1 LGHNA, CDR2 YNFKEQ. The CDR3 has 17 amino acids. Trimming shortened V by 0 bases and J by 3 bases, and 17 bases separated the two germline ends. The CDR3 coding sequence is TGTGCCAGCAGCCAAGATCGGGGAGGACCTCACGACACTGAAGCTTTCTTT. It specifies CASSQDRGGPHDTEAFF.

The sample holds one count of this clone. The CDR3 loop reads CASNRDRGLPDQPQHF. The CDR3 DNA reads TGTGCCAGCAATCGGGACAGGGGTCTCCCCGATCAGCCCCAGCATTTT. This sequence joins TRBV2 and TRBJ1-5; 10 positions match TRBD1. Germline V gene data show CDR1 as SNHLY and CDR2 as FYNNEI. The ends lost 7 bases at V and 5 bases at J; junction bases unmatched: 11. The CDR3 loop spans 16 amino acids.

This rearrangement joins TRBV10-1 to TRBJ2-7; 7 positions agree with TRBD1. The V gene's germline CDR1 is WNHNN and CDR2 SYGVQD (reference sequence). There are 14 residues in the CDR3. With V trimmed by 2 bases and J by 3 bases, 4 bases remained unmatched. The CDR3 DNA reads as TGCGCCAGCAGTGAGAGGACAGGCGTCTACGAGCAGTACTTC. Its translation is CASSERTGVYEQYF.